Presented here are 11 T cell receptor beta chains from one specimen sequenced in a study of blood T cell repertoires in COVID-19. Sequenced by immunoSEQ multiplex PCR; TCRdb stores in-frame clones only, minus some. The sample lists about 150,000 clones; roughly 90% were seen once. What was sequenced was peripheral blood. The receptors derive from a woman aged 55-70 years with active or convalescent COVID-19.

The rearrangement joins TRBV9 to TRBJ2-7; D perhaps matches TRBD1 (5 bases). The V and J ends lost 4 bases and 5 bases respectively, with 13 bases between them. This CDR3 comprises 13 residues. Per germline, CDR1 SGDLS and CDR2 YYNGEE. DNA of the CDR3: TGTGCCAGCAGCCTATCCTCCAGGGACGAGCAGTACTTC. Its translation is CASSLSSRDEQYF. The full variable domain, rest sourced from reference TRBV9 and TRBJ2-7, is DSGVTQTPKHLITATGQRVTLRCSPRSGDLSVYWYQQSLDQGLQFLIQYYNGEERAKGNILERFSAQQFPDLHSELNLSSLELGDSALYFCASSLSSRDEQYFGPGTRLTVT.

This clone was seen many times. V and J are TRBV2 and TRBJ2-7, with 8 positions matching TRBD2. The length of the CDR3 is 14 residues. J was trimmed by 2 bases and V by 3 bases; bases with no gene match: 3. CDR1 and CDR2 from the germline V gene are SNHLY and FYNNEI. The CDR3 DNA reads as TGTGCCAGCAGTGAGCGGGGGGCTACCTACGAGCAGTACTTC. The encoded protein is CASSERGATYEQYF.

The sample holds one count of this clone. The chain is built from TRBV4-1 and TRBJ1-1, with 8 nucleotides matching TRBD1. Germline V gives CDR1 MGHRA, CDR2 YSYEKL. The CDR3 is 16 residues long. V lost 0 bases, J lost 4 bases, and 7 bases stayed unmatched. The CDR3 bases are TGCGCCAGCAGCCAAGATCCGGGGACAGGAGCCACTGAAGCTTTCTTT. Protein sequence: CASSQDPGTGATEAFF.

As concerns this clone: The junction departs from the called germline gene at one end, perhaps through a read error. J is TRBJ2-7 and V is TRBV7-7; maybe TRBD1 (5 bases). There are 13 residues in the CDR3. Germline CDR1 reads SSHAT; CDR2 reads FNYEAQ (reference sequence). The CDR3 DNA reads TGTGCTAGCAGGTTAGGGGCCCACTACGAGCAGTACTTC. Translation gives CASRLGAHYEQYF.

The J gene is TRBJ1-3, the V gene TRBV4-2; no clear D. The V gene lost 1 base and the J gene lost 0 bases, with 4 bases spanning the gap. This CDR3 has 14 amino acids. CDR1 and CDR2 from the germline V gene are LGHNA and YNFKEQ. CDR3: CASSQGASGNTIYF. In DNA form, the CDR3 reads TGTGCCAGCAGCCAAGGGGCCTCTGGAAACACCATATATTTT.

The CDR3 coding sequence is TGCGCCAGCAGCCAAAACCGGGACTCTTTCACAGATACGCAGTATTTT. Protein sequence: CASSQNRDSFTDTQYF. V is TRBV4-1 and J is TRBJ2-3; a possible D gene is TRBD2 (6 bases). Germline V lookup: CDR1 MGHRA, CDR2 YSYEKL. The CDR3 spans 16 residues. Trimming took off 2 bases at V and 2 bases at J, with 14 bases between the two ends.

The chain couples TRBV7-8 to TRBJ2-1, with D hard to call. This CDR3 is 15 amino acids long. Trimming took off 3 bases at V and 3 bases at J, with 12 bases between the two ends. Germline V gene lookup returns CDR1 SGHVS and CDR2 FQNEAQ. CDR3 amino acids: CASSLGQQYYNEQFF. The CDR3 nucleotides are TGTGCCAGCAGCTTGGGCCAGCAATACTACAATGAGCAGTTCTTC.

The gene calls are TRBV5-5 and TRBJ2-1; a possible D gene is TRBD1 (5 bases). The V gene lost 2 bases and the J gene lost 2 bases, with 11 bases spanning the gap. Looked up from germline, CDR1 is SGHKS and CDR2 is YYEKEE (reference sequence). The CDR3 totals 15 residues. The DNA of the CDR3 is TGTGCCAGCAGCTTATCAGGGTGGACCTACAATGAGCAGTTCTTC. Residues: CASSLSGWTYNEQFF.

The chain joins TRBV7-3 to TRBJ2-1; D may be TRBD2 (6 bases). This CDR3 has 15 residues. CDR1 is SGHTA and CDR2 is FQGTGA in the germline V gene. With 5 bases removed from V and 5 bases from J, the gap between germline ends came to 16 bases. CDR3 nucleotides: TGTGCCAGCAGCCGGGGGTGGGGACCCAACAATGAGCAGTTCTTC. Translation gives CASSRGWGPNNEQFF.

This clone has just one count. DNA for the CDR3: TGTGCCAGCAGCCCAGGGGACAGGGCCGGCGGCTACACCTTC. Translated, it gives CASSPGDRAGGYTF. This chain links TRBV3-1 (or the pseudogene TRBV3-2) with TRBJ1-2; 9 nucleotides align to TRBD1. CDR1 and CDR2 from the germline V gene are LGHDT and YNNKEL (reference sequence). V lost 4 bases, J lost 8 bases, and 8 bases stayed unmatched. CDR3 length equals 14 residues.

The chain uses TRBV4-3 and TRBJ2-7; 9 nucleotides line up with TRBD1. CDR1 and CDR2 from the germline V gene are LGHNA and YSLEER. This CDR3 has 14 residues. V was pared by 3 bases and J by 4 bases, with 4 bases of the junction left unmatched. This CDR3 reads CASSQAGQGYEQYF. The CDR3 region has the DNA TGCGCCAGCAGCCAGGCAGGACAGGGGTACGAGCAGTACTTC.